This T cell receptor beta chain was retrieved from a study of cytomegalovirus exposure and HLA in healthy donors. Germline assignment: CDR1 SQVTM and CDR2 ANQGSEA. V lost 5 bases and J lost 5; bases outside the gene matches: 8. This CDR3 region has 13 residues. The PCR used 60 Vbeta and 13 Jbeta primers. Using immunoSEQ multiplex PCR, the repertoire was profiled, and TCRdb retains in-frame clones only, with some absent. Of some 90,000 clones listed, around 79% are singletons. The clonotype originates from a female donor in good health and CMV-seropositive. The chain recombines TRBV29-1 with TRBJ2-5; TRBD1 aligns across 7 bases. Sequencing was done on a sample of PBMCs. The CDR3 protein is CSVNRGVGETQYF. Here the CDR3 DNA reads TGCAGCGTTAACAGGGGAGTAGGGGAGACCCAGTACTTC.